A single sample is the source of the 22 T cell receptor beta chains below, sequenced in a study of naive and memory T cell subsets. An equimolar mix of two oligonucleotides served as the beta constant-region primer for TRBC1 and TRBC2. TCRdb re-analysed the UMI-ligation and nested PCR reads in MiXCR, keeping a single row per CDR3 protein. The table records under 150,000 distinct CDR3 sequences, more than 15% of them present only once. Sequenced input: naive CD4+ T cells from blood. All receptors derive from a human donor in good health.

V and J are TRBV27 and TRBJ2-5; tentative D call: TRBD2 (6 bases). Between the trimmed V and J ends, which lost 4 bases and 4 bases, there was a span of 16 bases. CDR3 length: 15 residues. Germline V gene lookup returns CDR1 MNHEY and CDR2 SMNVEV (reference sequence). This CDR3 reads CASSSVPGLVETQYF. In DNA form, the CDR3 reads TGTGCCAGCAGTTCCGTCCCGGGACTGGTAGAGACCCAGTACTTC.

This clonotype was found a few times. The J gene is TRBJ2-3, the V gene TRBV20-1; 7 bases line up with TRBD2. Germline V lookup: CDR1 DFQATT, CDR2 SNEGSKA (reference sequence). V shed 5 bases and J 3 bases; nucleotides not matched to a gene: 11. CDR3 length: 15 amino acids. The CDR3 region is CSACTGTTQTDTQYF. CDR3 in DNA: TGCAGTGCTTGTACCGGGACTACCCAAACAGATACGCAGTATTTT.

This clonotype was detected a few times. This chain links TRBV6-1 with TRBJ1-6, with 7 bases lining up with TRBD1. The CDR3 has 21 residues. The V and J ends lost 1 base and 0 bases, in that order; junction bases with no gene match: 15. From germline, CDR1 is MNHNS and CDR2 SASEGT. CDR3 DNA: TGTGCCAGCAGTGAAGTGTTGATTGTACAGGGGCCACTCTCCTATAATTCACCCCTCCACTTT. This translates into CASSEVLIVQGPLSYNSPLHF.

The chain uses TRBV5-1 and TRBJ2-7, with TRBD2 as a possible D gene (6 bases). Deletions cut 0 bases from V and 6 bases from J, with 10 bases between. This CDR3 contains 13 residues. Germline V gene sequence: CDR1 SGHRS, CDR2 YFSETQ. CDR3 in DNA: TGCGCCAGCAGCTTGGCCACGGAGGGCGAGCAGTACTTC. Translated, it gives CASSLATEGEQYF.

J is TRBJ2-7 and V is TRBV10-3, with no clear D. V lost 6 bases, J lost 0 bases, and 9 bases lay in between. Germline V gene sequence: CDR1 ENHRY, CDR2 SYGVKD. CDR3 length: 13 amino acids. CDR3 loop: CAIRNQTSYEQYF. The CDR3 region has the DNA TGTGCCATCAGGAATCAAACCTCCTACGAGCAGTACTTC.

This clonotype has ten or more counts. This chain uses TRBV7-2 with TRBJ2-3; D unresolved. V was cut by 1 base and J by 6 bases, with 5 bases left in between. The CDR3 sequence is 12 residues long. Germline V gene lookup returns CDR1 SGHTA and CDR2 FQGNSA. The CDR3 reads CASSLGADTQYF. Written as DNA, the CDR3 is TGTGCCAGCAGCTTAGGGGCCGATACGCAGTATTTT.

This clonotype was recorded a few times. This sequence joins TRBV20-1 and TRBJ1-1; D unresolved. Germline V gene sequence: CDR1 DFQATT, CDR2 SNEGSKA (reference sequence). Trimming stripped 6 bases from V and 0 bases from J, with 14 bases between. This CDR3 has 14 residues. DNA for the CDR3: TGCAGTGCCCAACGGAGCCTGATGAACACTGAAGCTTTCTTT. This translates into CSAQRSLMNTEAFF.

The chain joins TRBV5-4 to TRBJ2-3; possibly TRBD1 for D (5 bases). V was pared by 4 bases and J by 5 bases, with 20 bases between. Germline values: CDR1 SGHNT, CDR2 YYREEE (reference sequence). The CDR3 consists of 16 residues. This chain's CDR3 is CASSGASVRVVDTQYF. In DNA, the CDR3 is TGTGCCAGCAGCGGGGCATCGGTCCGGGTAGTAGATACGCAGTATTTT.

The sample holds a few counts of this clonotype. The J gene is TRBJ1-1, the V gene TRBV7-9, with D possibly matching TRBD1 (6 bases). The V end was cut by 5 bases, the J end by 4 bases, with 11 bases between. Germline V lookup: CDR1 SEHNR, CDR2 FQNEAQ (reference sequence). The CDR3 runs to 13 residues. The CDR3 DNA sequence: TGTGCCAGCAGCGCACAGGGAACCACTGAAGCTTTCTTT. Translation: CASSAQGTTEAFF.

This chain connects TRBV6-5 to TRBJ2-5; 10 bases fit TRBD2. Germline-derived CDR1 and CDR2 are MNHEY and SVGAGI. The CDR3 spans 17 residues. V was clipped by 1 base and J by 4 bases; unmatched bases: 9. CDR3 DNA sequence: TGTGCCAGCAGTTACTTCAGCGTCGGGACTAGCGTAGAGACCCAGTACTTC. This translates into CASSYFSVGTSVETQYF.

This chain links TRBV6-5 with TRBJ2-7, with TRBD2 matching 8 bases. The CDR3 consists of 17 residues. Trimming took 1 base from V and 2 from J; bases not matched to a gene: 10. Germline CDR1 and CDR2: MNHEY and SVGAGI. DNA for the CDR3: TGTGCCAGCAGTTACTTGGCTAGCGGGCCTGGAGCCTACGAGCAGTACTTC. This encodes CASSYLASGPGAYEQYF.

The table lists this clonotype with a few counts. The chain joins TRBV10-3 to TRBJ2-3, with D unresolved. The CDR3 has 11 amino acids. The ends were cut back, 6 bases at V and 4 bases at J, with 5 bases in the middle. Germline CDR1 is ENHRY and CDR2 is SYGVKD. The CDR3, as DNA: TGTGCCATCAGAGAGGCAGATACGCAGTATTTT. Protein: CAIREADTQYF.

The chain has TRBV28 and TRBJ2-1; D is undetermined. The V and J ends lost 6 bases and 8 bases respectively, with 23 bases between them. The CDR3 loop spans 16 amino acids. The germline gives CDR1 MDHEN, CDR2 SYDVKM. The CDR3 DNA is TGTGCCAGCAGAACACAGTGGGCAGGCGTTTTAGATGAGCAGTTCTTC. Amino acid sequence: CASRTQWAGVLDEQFF. The full variable domain, with the rest looked up from reference TRBV28 and TRBJ2-1, is DVKVTQSSRYLVKRTGEKVFLECVQDMDHENMFWYRQDPGLGLRLIYFSYDVKMKEKGDIPEGYSVSREKKERFSLILESASTNQTSMYLCASRTQWAGVLDEQFFGPGTRLTVL.

This clonotype was observed a handful of times. The rearrangement joins TRBV20-1 to TRBJ2-2, with 7 bases lining up with TRBD2. From germline, CDR1 is DFQATT and CDR2 SNEGSKA (reference sequence). After removal of 0 bases from V and 6 bases from J, the junction contained 10 bases not matched to a gene. The CDR3 totals 16 residues. In DNA form, the CDR3 reads TGCAGTGCTAGAGATTTAAGGGACTATCGGGCCGGGGAGCTGTTTTTT. This gives the protein CSARDLRDYRAGELFF.

This clonotype turned up a few times. The gene calls are TRBV12-3 or TRBV12-4 and TRBJ2-1; 12 bases fit TRBD2. V shed 3 bases, J shed 8 bases, and the junction held 5 bases outside the gene matches. The CDR3 spans 15 residues. CDR3 nucleotides: TGTGCCAGCAGTTTGTGGCTAGCGGGAGGGGATGAGCAGTTCTTC. This translates into CASSLWLAGGDEQFF.

This clonotype was seen only a few times. The rearrangement uses TRBV12-3 or TRBV12-4 and TRBJ2-7, with 10 bases aligning to TRBD1. V shed 3 bases, J shed 3 bases, and the junction held 11 bases outside the gene matches. The CDR3 length is 17 residues. Written as DNA, the CDR3 is TGTGCCAGCAGTTTTCATCCGGGACAGGGGTACGGCTACGAGCAGTACTTC. Its protein product is CASSFHPGQGYGYEQYF.

This clonotype was picked up a small number of times. The chain has TRBV12-5 and TRBJ1-5; no definite D call. Trimming left V 4 bases short and J 3 bases short, with 7 bases between. The CDR3 sequence is 13 residues long. The germline V gene has CDR1 LGHNT and CDR2 FRNRAP. CDR3 sequence (DNA): TGTGCTAGTGGTTCCTCCAACAATCAGCCCCAGCATTTT. Residues: CASGSSNNQPQHF.

This clonotype was observed a few times. This chain joins TRBV27 and TRBJ2-7, with 10 bases fitting TRBD1. This CDR3 region has 14 residues. The germline V gene encodes CDR1 MNHEY and CDR2 SMNVEV (reference sequence). With V trimmed by 6 bases and J by 6 bases, 8 bases remained unmatched. The CDR3 spells CASRFRDRGSEQYF. DNA for the CDR3: TGTGCCAGCAGGTTCCGGGACAGGGGTTCCGAGCAGTACTTC.

This clonotype was observed a handful of times. The rearrangement links TRBV5-1 to TRBJ2-2; 9 bases are shared with TRBD2. This CDR3 region has 16 residues. Germline-derived CDR1 and CDR2 are SGHRS and YFSETQ. Germline trimming cut 0 bases from V and 3 bases from J; bases unmatched to any gene: 3. CDR3 DNA: TGCGCCAGCAGCTTGGTAGCGGGAGCTTACACCGGGGAGCTGTTTTTT. Its protein product is CASSLVAGAYTGELFF.

The gene calls are TRBV3-1 and TRBJ2-5, with 13 nucleotides matching TRBD2. The CDR3 is 15 amino acids. With V trimmed by 3 bases and J by 3 bases, 1 base remained unmatched. Germline CDR1 and CDR2: LGHDT and YNNKEL (reference sequence). The chain's CDR3 is CASSQGLAGKETQYF. The CDR3, as DNA: TGTGCCAGCAGCCAGGGACTAGCGGGGAAAGAGACCCAGTACTTC.

Ten or more counts support this clonotype. CDR3 bases: TGCAGTGCTCGGGGGAGTGAAGCGGGAGTTACCAATGAGCAGTTCTTC. This translates into CSARGSEAGVTNEQFF. The chain is built from TRBV20-1 and TRBJ2-1, with 8 bases identical to TRBD2. This CDR3 has 16 amino acids. V lost 5 bases and J lost 6; bases outside the gene matches: 15. Germline V lookup: CDR1 DFQATT, CDR2 SNEGSKA (reference sequence).

In its sample, this clonotype was seen a few times. V and J are TRBV19 and TRBJ1-1; D remains ambiguous. The CDR3 loop spans 14 amino acids. V was cut by 0 bases and J by 2 bases, with 7 bases left in between. CDR1 is LNHDA, CDR2 SQIVND, per germline (reference sequence). The CDR3 coding sequence is TGTGCCAGTAGTATAGATTTGCGTAACACTGAAGCTTTCTTT. This sequence encodes CASSIDLRNTEAFF.